This T cell receptor (beta chain) was sequenced during a study of cytomegalovirus exposure and HLA in healthy donors. Study as a whole: From donors who were HLA-typed, an early data release held around 85 million unique TCRs. General observations from the study: Later work found most CMV-associated TCR beta chains apparently HLA-restricted. Most subjects' HLA-A and HLA-B alleles were reportedly predicted from TCR beta sequences. A later analysis reportedly found fewer N-insertions in an Asian-associated ancestry cluster than the roughly 670-donor mean.

Trimming removed 4 bases from V and 12 bases from J; junction bases left unmatched: 2. Germline lookup yields CDR1 SGHTA and CDR2 FQGNSA. The length of the CDR3 is 11 residues. 60 Vbeta and 13 Jbeta primers were used in PCR. The protocol was immunoSEQ multiplex PCR, while the TCRdb copy is restricted to in-frame clones and leaves out a portion. The sample has about 180,000 clones; roughly 87% are singletons. On this clone itself: Its target is unknown.

Sequencing was performed on PBMCs. The source of this sequence is a woman aged 45-65 years in good health and CMV-seronegative. The gene calls are TRBV7-2 and TRBJ2-1; 8 positions agree with TRBD2. CDR3 residues: CASSSRGGQFF. Here the CDR3 DNA reads TGTGCCAGCAGCTCCCGGGGGGGGCAGTTCTTC.